The source of this T cell receptor (beta chain) is a study of T cell clones after liver transplantation. Whole-study context: In this trial, immunosuppression withdrawal was attempted within 2 years of liver transplant. Until 12-24 months post-transplant, subjects got standard immunosuppression and no induction. Study conclusions and caveats: Circulating graft-donor-reactive CD4 TCRbeta sequences fell significantly post-transplant in 5 of 8 subjects.

The CDR3 spans 17 residues. V lost 1 base and J lost 1, with 13 bases in between. CDR1 is SGHTA and CDR2 is FQGNSA in the germline V gene. For this clone: Its antigen is as yet unknown.

Profiling relied on immunoSEQ multiplex PCR, and the TCRdb table lists in-frame clones only, not all of them. The sample has about 85,000 clones; roughly 80% are singletons. CD3+CD4+ and CD3+CD8+ cells were FACS-sorted from thawed unstimulated PBMCs. The sample in question was CD4+ T cells from blood, obtained just over 45 months after liver transplant. The chain has TRBV7-2 and TRBJ2-2; D perhaps matches TRBD2 (5 bases). The receptor was derived from a human patient who received a liver transplant. Some T cells may be supplied by the graft donor. Here the CDR3 DNA reads TGTGCCAGCAGCTTAGGGCTTCAGCGGAAGAACACCGGGGAGCTGTTTTTT. This translates into CASSLGLQRKNTGELFF.